Following are 21 T cell receptor beta chains from one sample sequenced in a study of blood T cells in healthy people across ages. Through a sample-barcoded 5' primer and a J-beta primer mix, a second PCR was run for 7 to 11 cycles. TCRdb re-analysed the 5' RACE reads in MiXCR, keeping a single row per CDR3 protein. This table holds more than 500,000 distinct CDR3 sequences, 27% found once. Material: blood. Source of these receptors: a woman in her 70s in good health.

In this sample, this clonotype turned up many times. This chain uses TRBV30 with TRBJ2-7, with a tentative D call TRBD2 (5 bases). The germline CDR1 and CDR2 sequences are GTSNPN and SVGIG (reference sequence). CDR3 length: 15 amino acids. Trimming took off 5 bases at V and 0 bases at J, with 17 bases between the two ends. The CDR3 spells CAWARAAASSYEQYF. Written as DNA, the CDR3 is TGTGCCTGGGCCAGAGCGGCAGCAAGCTCCTACGAGCAGTACTTC.

The V gene is TRBV5-1, the J gene TRBJ2-3, with TRBD2 identical over 12 bases. The germline V gene has CDR1 SGHRS and CDR2 YFSETQ. Unmatched junction bases numbered 9, after V lost 2 bases and J lost 5 bases. The CDR3 spans 17 residues. The CDR3 DNA follows: TGCGCCAGCAGCTTTAGCCCTAGCGGGGGGGCTGAAGATACGCAGTATTTT. It yields the protein CASSFSPSGGAEDTQYF.

The V gene is TRBV30, the J gene TRBJ1-2; 7 bases line up with TRBD1. Germline loops: CDR1 GTSNPN, CDR2 SVGIG (reference sequence). Unmatched junction bases numbered 13, after V lost 8 bases and J lost 4 bases. This CDR3 region has 14 residues. The CDR3 DNA reads as TGTGCCGTAATCCGGGACAGCAACTTCTATGGCTACACCTTC. The encoded protein is CAVIRDSNFYGYTF.

V gene TRBV20-1 combines with J gene TRBJ2-5; unclear D gene. The J call may not be correct, given that the DNA end is closer to TRBJ2-1. Germline V gene lookup returns CDR1 DFQATT and CDR2 SNEGSKA (reference sequence). This CDR3 has 12 residues. The CDR3 sequence is CSAPTTYNEQFF. The CDR3 coding sequence is TGCAGTGCCCCAACGACCTACAATGAGCAGTTCTTC.

The V and J genes are TRBV29-1 and TRBJ1-1; 8 positions match TRBD1. This CDR3 has 14 amino acids. Trimming removed 8 bases from V and 1 base from J; junction bases left unmatched: 9. Germline values: CDR1 SQVTM, CDR2 ANQGSEA. This CDR3 is CSTRTGNRNTEAFF. The DNA of the CDR3 is TGCAGCACGCGGACAGGGAACAGGAACACTGAAGCTTTCTTT.

The chain carries TRBV28 and TRBJ2-5, with D perhaps matching TRBD1 or TRBD2 (5 bases each). Germline CDR1 is MDHEN and CDR2 is SYDVKM. V was clipped by 7 bases and J by 11 bases, with 23 bases between them. The CDR3 sequence is 14 residues long. The CDR3 loop reads CASNPPRTLGEQYF. The CDR3 nucleotides are TGTGCCAGCAATCCCCCGAGAACCCTGGGGGAGCAGTACTTC. The complete variable domain, with remaining parts taken from reference TRBV28 and TRBJ2-5, reads DVKVTQSSRYLVKRTGEKVFLECVQDMDHENMFWYRQDPGLGLRLIYFSYDVKMKEKGDIPEGYSVSREKKERFSLILESASTNQTSMYLCASNPPRTLGEQYFGPGTRLLVL.

The chain recombines TRBV29-1 with TRBJ1-4; TRBD1 aligns across 10 bases. Germline V gene lookup returns CDR1 SQVTM and CDR2 ANQGSEA. After removal of 6 bases from V and 7 bases from J, the junction contained 8 bases not matched to a gene. This CDR3 comprises 14 residues. In nucleotides, the CDR3 is TGCAGCGTCGTACTGACAGGGGGCAGTGAAAAACTGTTTTTT. Its translation is CSVVLTGGSEKLFF.

A word on this clonotype: One end of the junction is discordant with germline, which a read error may explain. The V and J genes are TRBV2 and TRBJ1-5; possible D gene TRBD1, 5 bases. Germline CDR1 is SNHLY and CDR2 is FYNNEI. This CDR3 is 15 amino acids long. The CDR3 nucleotides are TGTGCCAGGGGCGGGGCAGCCTTTAGCAATCGGCCCCAGCATTTT. This codes for CARGGAAFSNRPQHF. Full variable domain (remainder filled in from reference TRBV2 and TRBJ1-5): EPEVTQTPSHQVTQMGQEVILRCVPISNHLYFYWYRQILGQKVEFLVSFYNNEISEKSEIFDDQFSVERPDGSNFTLKIRSTKLEDSAMYFCARGGAAFSNRPQHFGDGTRLSIL.

The rearrangement links TRBV20-1 to TRBJ2-7; no firm D call. V lost 5 bases to trimming and J lost 5 bases, with 19 bases between them. Germline V gene data show CDR1 as DFQATT and CDR2 as SNEGSKA (reference sequence). The CDR3 totals 14 residues. The CDR3 sequence is CSADRRSRKNEQYF. In nucleotides, the CDR3 is TGCAGTGCTGACCGCAGGTCGAGAAAGAACGAGCAGTACTTC.

This clonotype was seen only a few times. V usage is TRBV20-1 and J usage is TRBJ2-1; 7 nucleotides align to TRBD1. Germline trimming cut 7 bases from V and 10 bases from J; bases unmatched to any gene: 7. CDR3 size: 11 residues. CDR1 is DFQATT and CDR2 is SNEGSKA in the germline V gene (reference sequence). The CDR3 reads CSVTRGGEQFF. CDR3 nucleotide sequence: TGCAGTGTTACAAGAGGGGGCGAGCAGTTCTTC.

This clonotype was found many times. The V and J genes are TRBV16 and TRBJ1-4, with 9 bases identical to TRBD1. J lost 4 bases, V lost 1 base, and 1 base had no gene match. Per the germline V gene, CDR1 is KGHSY and CDR2 is FQNENV. This CDR3 is built from 15 residues. The CDR3, as DNA: TGTGCCAGCAGCCAATTGGGACAGGGTAATGAAAAACTGTTTTTT. Protein product: CASSQLGQGNEKLFF.

The chain employs TRBV12-5 and TRBJ1-1; a weak D match, TRBD1 (6 bases). V lost 4 bases and J lost 7, with 16 bases in between. CDR1 and CDR2 (germline): LGHNT, FRNRAP. CDR3 size: 14 residues. The CDR3 DNA reads as TGTGCTAGTGGTTCTCAAGGACAGTCGATTGAAGCTTTCTTT. As protein: CASGSQGQSIEAFF. The full variable domain, with the rest looked up from reference TRBV12-5 and TRBJ1-1, is DARVTQTPRHKVTEMGQEVTMRCQPILGHNTVFWYRQTMMQGLELLAYFRNRAPLDDSGMPKDRFSAEMPDATLATLKIQPSEPRDSAVYFCASGSQGQSIEAFFGQGTRLTVV.

V and J are TRBV14 and TRBJ2-3; D is tentatively TRBD1 or TRBD2 (5 bases each). The V gene lost 0 bases and the J gene lost 1 base, with 14 bases spanning the gap. The germline gives CDR1 SGHDN, CDR2 FVKESK. The CDR3 has 17 amino acids. CDR3 residues: CASSQDRYGTGTDTQYF. The CDR3 DNA sequence: TGTGCCAGCAGCCAAGATCGGTACGGGACCGGCACAGATACGCAGTATTTT.

In its sample, this clonotype was seen a few times. The chain joins TRBV15 to TRBJ1-4; possible D gene TRBD1, 5 bases. V was trimmed by 0 bases and J by 0 bases, leaving 8 bases between them. Germline V gene sequence: CDR1 LNHNV, CDR2 YYDKDF (reference sequence). The CDR3 contains 16 residues. The CDR3 protein is CATSRDSGATNEKLFF. CDR3 in DNA: TGTGCCACCAGCAGAGATTCGGGGGCAACTAATGAAAAACTGTTTTTT.

V gene TRBV3-1 combines with J gene TRBJ2-1; D not certain. This CDR3 has 16 amino acids. The germline V gene has CDR1 LGHDT and CDR2 YNNKEL (reference sequence). V was trimmed by 3 bases and J by 8 bases, leaving 20 bases between them. DNA of the CDR3: TGTGCCAGCAGCCATCGAAGTCGGCTCGATCGGGATGAGCAGTTCTTC. This sequence encodes CASSHRSRLDRDEQFF.

The rearrangement links TRBV6-5 to TRBJ1-4; TRBD1 aligns across 7 bases. The J segment lost 6 bases and the V segment lost 10 bases, leaving 14 bases of the junction unmatched. The germline gives CDR1 MNHEY, CDR2 SVGAGI. This CDR3 is built from 15 residues. The chain's CDR3 is CATQSYRGQDEKLFF. The DNA of the CDR3 is TGTGCCACCCAAAGCTATAGGGGGCAGGATGAAAAACTGTTTTTT.

This chain joins TRBV12-3 or TRBV12-4 and TRBJ2-7; D is possibly TRBD1 or TRBD2 (6 bases each). CDR3 length equals 14 residues. The germline V and J ends were trimmed by 5 bases and 6 bases, with 17 bases remaining between them. Here the CDR3 reads CASSPGTGGFEQYF. CDR3 DNA: TGTGCCAGCAGTCCCGGGACTGGGGGCTTCGAGCAGTACTTC.

This clonotype was recorded many times. This sequence joins TRBV7-9 and TRBJ1-4; D is undetermined. The CDR3 has 12 residues. CDR1 is SEHNR and CDR2 is FQNEAQ in the germline V gene (reference sequence). V was clipped by 5 bases and J by 8 bases, with 9 bases between them. This CDR3 reads CASSARYEKLFF. CDR3 DNA: TGTGCCAGCAGCGCTCGATACGAAAAACTGTTTTTT.

The CDR3 nucleotides are TGTGCCATCAGGGGGACTAGCGGGGGAGAGACCCAGTACTTC. Translated: CAIRGTSGGETQYF. The V gene is TRBV10-3, the J gene TRBJ2-5; 14 bases are a match to TRBD2. J gave up 4 bases and V 6 bases, and 1 base lay outside the gene matches. This CDR3 has 14 amino acids. The germline CDR1 and CDR2 sequences are ENHRY and SYGVKD.

This clonotype was found a few times. The rearrangement joins TRBV19 to TRBJ1-2; weak D call: TRBD1 (6 bases). The CDR3 has 13 residues. Trimming took 3 bases from V and 5 from J, leaving 10 bases between them. Germline values: CDR1 LNHDA, CDR2 SQIVND (reference sequence). The CDR3 loop is CASSMKTGYGYTF. Written as DNA, the CDR3 is TGTGCCAGTAGTATGAAGACAGGATATGGCTACACCTTC.

This clonotype has a count of ten or more. The CDR3 bases are TGTGCCAGCAGCCATTCGGAAGAGACCCAGTACTTC. Protein product: CASSHSEETQYF. The chain has TRBV3-1 and TRBJ2-5; D unclear. V lost 3 bases to trimming and J lost 3 bases, with 5 bases between them. Germline V lookup: CDR1 LGHDT, CDR2 YNNKEL (reference sequence). The length of the CDR3 is 12 residues.